The entry that follows covers one T cell receptor beta chain sequence. The data originate from a study of immune characterization of retroperitoneal liposarcoma. The germline CDR1 and CDR2 sequences are MNHEY and SVGEGT. The CDR3 spans 14 residues. One entry per CDR3 protein results from TCRdb running MiXCR on the PCR reads. Of about 10,000 distinct CDR3 sequences in the sample, roughly a third were seen once. The chain uses TRBV6-2 or TRBV6-3 and TRBJ2-1, with D possibly matching TRBD1 (6 bases). The assigned J gene may be wrong: the sequence end matches TRBJ2-7 better. The origin of this receptor is a male donor with retroperitoneal liposarcoma. The sequencing input was tumor tissue. This CDR3 is CASSPGGGLDEQYF. DNA for the CDR3: TGTGCCAGCAGTCCCGGTGGGGGCCTGGACGAGCAGTACTTC.